This TCR beta chain was documented in a study of shared clonotypes between healthy human individuals. Deep-level settings were used for running the assay. Some clones are missing from TCRdb's copy, which holds only in-frame ones; the method was immunoSEQ multiplex PCR. Here the sample spans about 2 million clones, roughly 94% being singletons. Broader study findings: For naive CD4 cells, roughly 4.6% of clonotypes were shared across a handful of donors.

A note on this clone: The antigen is not known. The same CDR3 is also encoded by other DNA sequences in this sample.

Trimming left V 4 bases short and J 4 bases short, with 8 bases between. Germline V gene data show CDR1 as MNHEY and CDR2 as SVGAGI. This CDR3 is 14 amino acids long. The TCR comes from a young man in good health. Sequences were obtained from naive CD4+ T cells sorted from blood. As to subset: CD45RA+ positively selected. This chain joins TRBV6-5 and TRBJ2-6; no reliable D call. CDR3 sequence reads: CASSSVGGANVLTF. The CDR3 nucleotides read TGTGCCAGCAGTTCTGTGGGGGGGGCCAACGTCCTGACTTTC.